These 28 T cell receptor beta chains were all obtained from the same sample, sequenced in a study of cytomegalovirus exposure and HLA in healthy donors (dated by TCRdb to the late 2010s). Library method: the immunoSEQ multiplex PCR assay. For the multiplex PCR, a mixture combining 60 forward primers for TCR Vbeta segments and 13 reverse primers for TCR Jbeta segments was used. TCRdb holds this immuneACCESS table with in-frame rearrangements only. Some clones are missing; in checked studies, unresolved V genes explain under half, and the rest has no known cause. This sample is represented by over 200,000 clones; around 73% of them were singletons. 3% to 4% of the sample lies in the top ten. Sequenced: PBMCs. The receptors stem from a male donor in good health and CMV-seronegative.

The gene calls are TRBV28 and TRBJ1-4, with TRBD1 as a possible D gene (6 bases). The germline V and J ends were trimmed by 8 bases and 5 bases, with 9 bases remaining between them. Germline V gene sequence: CDR1 MDHEN, CDR2 SYDVKM. The CDR3 length is 12 residues. This CDR3 reads CASLTGNEKLFF. In DNA, the CDR3 is TGTGCCAGCCTCACAGGGAATGAAAAACTGTTTTTT.

This clone was counted only a few times. CDR3 nucleotides: TGTGCCAGCAGTTCCCCTGGCAGGGCGGATTACGAGCAGTACTTC. Translated, it gives CASSSPGRADYEQYF. This chain uses TRBV6-6 with TRBJ2-7; maybe TRBD1 (5 bases). Germline CDR1 is MNHNY and CDR2 is SVGAGI (reference sequence). Trimming took off 4 bases at V and 4 bases at J, with 17 bases between the two ends. The CDR3 is 15 amino acids.

The rearrangement joins TRBV5-1 to TRBJ2-7, with a possible D match to TRBD1 (6 bases). The germline V and J ends were trimmed by 2 bases and 5 bases, with 11 bases remaining between them. From germline, CDR1 is SGHRS and CDR2 YFSETQ. The CDR3 runs 13 residues. The DNA of the CDR3 is TGCGCCAGCAGCTTTGCAGGGGACAACGAGCAGTACTTC. This codes for CASSFAGDNEQYF.

The chain recombines TRBV7-3 with TRBJ2-2; 7 bases agree with TRBD1. Germline V CDR1 and CDR2: SGHTA, FQGTGA. This CDR3 has 14 residues. The V gene end was trimmed by 4 bases and the J gene end by 5 bases; junction bases not matched to a gene: 4. For the CDR3, the DNA is TGTGCCAGCAGCTCCGGGACAGAAACCGGGGAGCTGTTTTTT. Protein: CASSSGTETGELFF.

This clone was seen only a few times. The chain combines TRBV10-3 with TRBJ1-5, with TRBD1 matching 9 bases. CDR1 is ENHRY, CDR2 SYGVKD, per germline. V dropped 0 bases and J dropped 5; count of bases not matched to a gene: 2. This CDR3 region has 15 residues. The CDR3 reads CAISESQGAYQPQHF. The CDR3 bases are TGTGCCATCAGTGAGTCACAGGGGGCCTATCAGCCCCAGCATTTT.

The genes are TRBV5-4 and TRBJ1-3, with 8 nucleotides matching TRBD1. This CDR3 is 14 amino acids long. CDR1 and CDR2 from the germline V gene are SGHNT and YYREEE (reference sequence). The V segment lost 3 bases and the J segment 1 base; nucleotides outside the gene matches: 0. The CDR3 reads CASSWTGSGNTIYF. The CDR3 DNA reads as TGTGCCAGCAGCTGGACAGGGTCTGGAAACACCATATATTTT.

The V gene is TRBV13, the J gene TRBJ1-3, with a possible D match to TRBD1 (5 bases). This CDR3 is 17 amino acids long. The germline gives CDR1 PRHDT, CDR2 FYEKMQ (reference sequence). The V end was cut by 5 bases, the J end by 3 bases, with 20 bases between. The CDR3 nucleotides read TGTGCCAGCAGCCTCCGGTTAGAACGGGGACTTGGAAACACCATATATTTT. Amino acid sequence: CASSLRLERGLGNTIYF. Supplemented by reference TRBV13 and TRBJ1-3, the full variable domain reads AAGVIQSPRHLIKEKRETATLKCYPIPRHDTVYWYQQGPGQDPQFLISFYEKMQSDKGSIPDRFSAQQFSDYHSELNMSSLELGDSALYFCASSLRLERGLGNTIYFGEGSWLTVV.

Only one count was recorded for this clone. The gene calls are TRBV7-2 and TRBJ2-1; TRBD1 agrees at 8 bases. Losses at the gene ends were 5 bases for V and 8 bases for J; bases not matched to a gene: 5. This CDR3 has 13 amino acids. CDR1 SGHTA and CDR2 FQGNSA come from the germline V gene. This CDR3 reads CASSRDRGDEQFF. The CDR3 DNA is TGTGCCAGCAGCCGTGACAGGGGTGATGAGCAGTTCTTC.

There are a few counts of this clone. The chain employs TRBV4-1 and TRBJ2-7; TRBD1 is a possible D gene (6 bases). The CDR3 runs 14 residues. Looked up from germline, CDR1 is MGHRA and CDR2 is YSYEKL. The V gene lost 8 bases and the J gene lost 3 bases, with 17 bases spanning the gap. The CDR3 sequence is CASAPGTPYYEQYF. The CDR3 DNA follows: TGCGCCAGCGCTCCCGGGACACCCTACTACGAGCAGTACTTC.

This chain connects TRBV10-1 to TRBJ2-7; tentatively, D is TRBD1 (6 bases). This CDR3 contains 14 residues. CDR1 WNHNN and CDR2 SYGVQD come from the germline V gene (reference sequence). Deletions cut 6 bases from V and 4 bases from J, with 16 bases between. In DNA form, the CDR3 reads TGCGCCAGCAGCAAGCAGGGGAATATTTACGAGCAGTACTTC. Translating gives CASSKQGNIYEQYF.

The gene calls are TRBV19 and TRBJ1-5; D uncertain. The CDR3 totals 14 residues. V was shortened by 5 bases and J by 0 bases, with 8 bases between the two germline ends. CDR1 is LNHDA and CDR2 is SQIVND in the germline V gene (reference sequence). This chain's CDR3 is CASSPSGSNQPQHF. In DNA, the CDR3 is TGTGCCAGTAGTCCCTCGGGTAGCAATCAGCCCCAGCATTTT. The variable domain in full, with the rest retrieved from reference TRBV19 and TRBJ1-5, is DGGITQSPKYLFRKEGQNVTLSCEQNLNHDAMYWYRQDPGQGLRLIYYSQIVNDFQKGDIAEGYSVSREKKESFPLTVTSAQKNPTAFYLCASSPSGSNQPQHFGDGTRLSIL.

The chain joins TRBV5-1 to TRBJ1-4; tentatively, D is TRBD1 (6 bases). The V gene's germline CDR1 is SGHRS and CDR2 YFSETQ. CDR3 length: 15 residues. The V and J ends lost 2 bases and 5 bases respectively, with 13 bases between them. The CDR3 spells CASSFGTRQNEKLFF. CDR3 sequence (DNA): TGCGCCAGCAGCTTCGGGACAAGACAGAATGAAAAACTGTTTTTT.

V is TRBV29-1 and J is TRBJ2-4, with TRBD2 as a possible D gene (6 bases). V lost 8 bases and J 2 bases, leaving 10 bases between the germline ends. The germline CDR1 and CDR2 sequences are SQVTM and ANQGSEA. There are 12 residues in the CDR3. The CDR3 reads CSIGTSKNIQYF. For the CDR3, the DNA is TGCAGCATCGGGACTTCCAAAAACATTCAGTACTTC.

The rearrangement links TRBV18 to TRBJ2-5; TRBD1 aligns across 7 bases. The V segment lost 3 bases and the J segment 5 bases; nucleotides outside the gene matches: 12. The CDR3 sequence is 16 residues long. Germline CDR1 and CDR2: KGHSH and LQKENI. CDR3 amino acids: CASSPVGQVIGETQYF. DNA of the CDR3: TGTGCCAGCTCACCGGTCGGACAGGTGATCGGTGAGACCCAGTACTTC. The full variable domain, rest sourced from reference TRBV18 and TRBJ2-5, is NAGVMQNPRHLVRRRGQEARLRCSPMKGHSHVYWYRQLPEEGLKFMVYLQKENIIDESGMPKERFSAEFPKEGPSILRIQQVVRGDSAAYFCASSPVGQVIGETQYFGPGTRLLVL.

This clone was seen a handful of times. This chain links TRBV5-1 with TRBJ1-1, with 8 bases lining up with TRBD1. V lost 4 bases, J lost 5 bases, and 4 bases stayed unmatched. Germline V CDR1 and CDR2: SGHRS, YFSETQ. CDR3 length: 13 amino acids. In DNA form, the CDR3 reads TGCGCCAGCAGCCCTCACAGGGGGACTGAAGCTTTCTTT. It translates to CASSPHRGTEAFF.

This rearrangement joins TRBV6-1 to TRBJ1-1; D is undetermined. Germline CDR1 MNHNS, CDR2 SASEGT. The CDR3 consists of 14 residues. The V end lost 5 bases, the J end lost 4 bases, and 14 bases lay between the germline ends. The CDR3 bases are TGTGCCAGCAGTCCTCAGAACGGGATCACTGAAGCTTTCTTT. It specifies CASSPQNGITEAFF.

V gene TRBV7-6 combines with J gene TRBJ2-1, with a possible D match to TRBD2 (8 bases). The CDR3 has 16 amino acids. Germline V gene data show CDR1 as SGHVS and CDR2 as FNYEAQ. Trimming removed 5 bases from V and 8 bases from J, with 22 bases in between. The CDR3 loop is CASSPGGASGWDEQFF. CDR3 bases: TGTGCCAGCAGCCCAGGGGGGGCTAGCGGGTGGGATGAGCAGTTCTTC. Filled out from reference TRBV7-6 and TRBJ2-1, the complete variable domain reads GAGVSQSPRYKVTKRGQDVALRCDPISGHVSLYWYRQALGQGPEFLTYFNYEAQQDKSGLPNDRFSAERPEGSISTLTIQRTEQRDSAMYRCASSPGGASGWDEQFFGPGTRLTVL.

The chain recombines TRBV11-2 with TRBJ2-3; 9 bases align to TRBD2. The length of the CDR3 is 14 residues. The V gene end was trimmed by 6 bases and the J gene end by 5 bases; junction bases not matched to a gene: 6. Germline CDR1 is SGHAT and CDR2 is FQNNGV. In DNA form, the CDR3 reads TGTGCCAGCAGGGAGGCGGGAGGGGTAGATACGCAGTATTTT. Its protein is CASREAGGVDTQYF.

The chain has TRBV11-2 and TRBJ2-5; 11 nucleotides line up with TRBD1. After removal of 5 bases from V and 5 bases from J, the junction contained 7 bases not matched to a gene. In germline, CDR1 is SGHAT, CDR2 FQNNGV. The CDR3 covers 15 residues. CDR3 protein: CASSRGTGGLETQYF. As DNA, the CDR3 is TGTGCCAGCAGCCGCGGGACAGGGGGTTTGGAGACCCAGTACTTC.

This clone was seen a handful of times. The chain joins TRBV9 to TRBJ2-3; 9 nucleotides align to TRBD2. V lost 0 bases, J lost 6 bases, and 8 bases stayed unmatched. Germline V gene sequence: CDR1 SGDLS, CDR2 YYNGEE. CDR3 length: 16 residues. The DNA of the CDR3 is TGTGCCAGCAGCGTAGGTCTAGCGGGACGACTGGATACGCAGTATTTT. Its protein product is CASSVGLAGRLDTQYF.

This clone has a single count. This sequence joins TRBV28 and TRBJ2-3; D may be TRBD1 (5 bases). The germline V gene has CDR1 MDHEN and CDR2 SYDVKM. There are 13 residues in the CDR3. V gave up 5 bases and J gave up 3 bases, with 9 bases separating them. The CDR3 reads CASSLDTTDTQYF. The CDR3 DNA is TGTGCCAGCAGTCTGGACACGACAGATACGCAGTATTTT.

The gene calls are TRBV5-1 and TRBJ2-3, with a weak D call TRBD2 (6 bases). Germline V gives CDR1 SGHRS, CDR2 YFSETQ. The CDR3 has 13 amino acids. Trimming pared 4 bases from V and 4 bases from J, leaving 10 bases between. The DNA of the CDR3 is TGCGCCAGCAGCGACGGAGGGCCAGATACGCAGTATTTT. It is translated as CASSDGGPDTQYF. The variable domain in full, with the rest retrieved from reference TRBV5-1 and TRBJ2-3, is KAGVTQTPRYLIKTRGQQVTLSCSPISGHRSVSWYQQTPGQGLQFLFEYFSETQRNKGNFPGRFSGRQFSNSRSEMNVSTLELGDSALYLCASSDGGPDTQYFGPGTRLTVL.

This chain uses TRBV12-5 with TRBJ2-3; 8 bases map to TRBD2. There are 14 residues in the CDR3. Germline V gene data show CDR1 as LGHNT and CDR2 as FRNRAP. V shed 6 bases and J 3 bases; nucleotides not matched to a gene: 5. This CDR3 is CASGPGGRTDTQYF. The CDR3 nucleotides read TGTGCTAGTGGCCCGGGGGGGCGGACAGATACGCAGTATTTT.

The chain links TRBV15 to TRBJ2-1; TRBD2 matches 8 bases. CDR1 and CDR2 (germline): LNHNV, YYDKDF (reference sequence). The V and J ends lost 4 bases and 11 bases, in that order; junction bases with no gene match: 13. CDR3 length equals 15 residues. In DNA form, the CDR3 reads TGTGCCACCAGCAAAAGCGGGGGAGAAGCGACAAAGCAGTTCTTC. The encoded protein is CATSKSGGEATKQFF.

The V call is TRBV5-1, the J call TRBJ2-1, with 13 nucleotides matching TRBD2. The junction had 2 bases not matched to a gene; V was cut back by 2 bases and J by 3 bases. CDR1 and CDR2 (germline): SGHRS, YFSETQ. The CDR3 has 16 amino acids. CDR3: CASSFGLAGDYNEQFF. The CDR3 DNA reads as TGCGCCAGCAGCTTTGGACTAGCGGGAGACTACAATGAGCAGTTCTTC.

V is TRBV19 and J is TRBJ2-2, with 11 bases matching TRBD2. The CDR3 runs to 16 residues. V lost 4 bases and J lost 4; bases outside the gene matches: 5. From germline, CDR1 is LNHDA and CDR2 SQIVND (reference sequence). The DNA of the CDR3 is TGTGCCAGTAGTACCTTAGCGGGAGGGCTCACCGGGGAGCTGTTTTTT. Its translation is CASSTLAGGLTGELFF.

This clone was found a few times. This rearrangement joins TRBV5-1 to TRBJ2-2; D is possibly TRBD1 (6 bases). Germline V lookup: CDR1 SGHRS, CDR2 YFSETQ. Deletions cut 1 base from V and 2 bases from J, with 12 bases between. The length of the CDR3 is 16 residues. CDR3: CASSLLPQGNTGELFF. CDR3 DNA sequence: TGCGCCAGCAGCTTGCTCCCACAGGGCAACACCGGGGAGCTGTTTTTT.

The CDR3 coding sequence is TGCAGCGTGGGGCTAGGCCCCGCAAACATTCAGTACTTC. As protein: CSVGLGPANIQYF. The chain employs TRBV29-1 and TRBJ2-4, with TRBD1 as a possible D gene (5 bases). Germline loops: CDR1 SQVTM, CDR2 ANQGSEA. V was shortened by 6 bases and J by 6 bases, with 15 bases between the two germline ends. CDR3 size: 13 residues.